These 15 T cell receptor beta chains originate from one sample sequenced in a study of T cell responses to AZD1222 COVID-19 vaccine. Profiling relied on immunoSEQ multiplex PCR, and the TCRdb table lists in-frame clones only, not all of them. The sample shows around 150,000 clones, roughly nine tenths of them seen only once. This material consisted of peripheral blood, taken 28 days after the second AZD1222 dose. The receptors stem from an adult who received the AZD1222 COVID-19 vaccine.

This clone was recorded once. The rearrangement uses TRBV3-1 (or the pseudogene TRBV3-2) and TRBJ2-7, with D possibly matching TRBD1 (8 bases). V was pared by 6 bases and J by 3 bases, with 12 bases between. The CDR3 has 13 residues. Germline CDR1 and CDR2: LGHDT and YNNKEL (reference sequence). This chain's CDR3 is CASRQGGHYEQYF. CDR3 in DNA: TGTGCCAGCAGACAGGGGGGGCACTACGAGCAGTACTTC.

This chain links TRBV2 with TRBJ1-1; a weak D match, TRBD1 (6 bases). In germline, CDR1 is SNHLY, CDR2 FYNNEI. CDR3 length: 13 residues. Trimming took 7 bases from V and 4 from J, leaving 13 bases between them. The CDR3 bases are TGTGCCAGCACCGGGACAAGCTTCACTGAAGCTTTCTTT. Translation gives CASTGTSFTEAFF.

This rearrangement joins TRBV29-1 to TRBJ2-5; D is unclear. The CDR3 runs to 14 residues. Germline CDR1 and CDR2: SQVTM and ANQGSEA. The V gene lost 7 bases and the J gene lost 2 bases, with 17 bases spanning the gap. The DNA of the CDR3 is TGCAGCGCCACAGAGTACCTACTACAAGAGACCCAGTACTTC. Residues: CSATEYLLQETQYF.

This clone appeared once. The chain uses TRBV6-2 or TRBV6-3 and TRBJ2-7; 13 nucleotides agree with TRBD2. Unmatched junction bases numbered 4, after V lost 4 bases and J lost 7 bases. The CDR3 contains 14 residues. CDR1 is MNHEY and CDR2 is SVGEGT in the germline V gene. The chain's CDR3 is CASSSTSGRREQYF. CDR3 DNA sequence: TGTGCCAGCAGTTCGACTAGCGGGAGGAGGGAGCAGTACTTC.

CDR3 nucleotides: TGTGCCAGCAGGGGTGTGCACCCGCTTAAAGCTTTCTTT. This gives the protein CASRGVHPLKAFF. The rearrangement links TRBV21-1 to TRBJ1-1. TRBV21-1 is classified as a pseudogene. This CDR3 has 13 residues.

V is TRBV4-2 and J is TRBJ1-2; D uncertain. Per germline, CDR1 LGHNA and CDR2 YNFKEQ. This CDR3 is 13 amino acids long. The V end lost 3 bases, the J end lost 8 bases, and 13 bases lay between the germline ends. The CDR3 nucleotides are TGTGCCAGCAGCCAGGAGGGTTGGGAAGGCTACACCTTC. It yields the protein CASSQEGWEGYTF.

This chain joins TRBV15 and TRBJ1-2, with 12 bases that match TRBD1. V shed 4 bases and J 4 bases; nucleotides not matched to a gene: 10. The CDR3 is made up of 17 amino acids. Germline lookup yields CDR1 LNHNV and CDR2 YYDKDF (reference sequence). Here the CDR3 reads CATSTTGTGGATYGYTF. The CDR3 bases are TGTGCCACCAGCACCACCGGGACAGGGGGCGCCACCTATGGCTACACCTTC.

This chain uses TRBV19 with TRBJ2-1; 7 bases fit TRBD2. The CDR3 loop spans 14 amino acids. The germline V gene has CDR1 LNHDA and CDR2 SQIVND (reference sequence). The V segment lost 8 bases and the J segment 3 bases; nucleotides outside the gene matches: 7. DNA of the CDR3: TGTGCCAGTTTCGGACGGGGGGACTACAATGAGCAGTTCTTC. It yields the protein CASFGRGDYNEQFF.

V gene TRBV6-5 combines with J gene TRBJ1-4; TRBD1 matches at 7 bases. With V trimmed by 2 bases and J by 6 bases, 3 bases remained unmatched. CDR1 and CDR2 (germline): MNHEY, SVGAGI. The CDR3 length is 14 residues. CDR3 residues: CASSYKTGDEKLFF. CDR3 bases: TGTGCCAGCAGTTACAAAACAGGGGATGAAAAACTGTTTTTT.

The rearrangement uses TRBV5-4 and TRBJ2-7; the match to TRBD1 covers 9 bases. Trimming removed 0 bases from V and 4 bases from J; junction bases left unmatched: 8. Germline V CDR1 and CDR2: SGHNT, YYREEE (reference sequence). The CDR3 length is 16 residues. CDR3 coding DNA: TGTGCCAGCAGCTTGGCCACCGGGACAGGGTTGTACGAGCAGTACTTC. Protein product: CASSLATGTGLYEQYF.

This clone came up once. V and J are TRBV11-1 and TRBJ1-1, with D unclear. CDR3 length equals 12 residues. Germline V gene sequence: CDR1 SGHAT, CDR2 FQDESV (reference sequence). Trimming removed 5 bases from V and 4 bases from J, with 8 bases in between. The CDR3 sequence: CASSPLGTEAFF. CDR3 sequence (DNA): TGTGCCAGCAGCCCCTTAGGCACTGAAGCTTTCTTT.

This clone was detected once. The V and J genes are TRBV11-2 and TRBJ1-6, with D tentatively TRBD1 (5 bases). Germline CDR1 reads SGHAT; CDR2 reads FQNNGV. The CDR3 is 15 amino acids. The V and J ends lost 0 bases and 6 bases respectively, with 9 bases between them. The CDR3 region has the DNA TGTGCCAGCAGCTTAGATCAGGGAGCTAATTCACCCCTCCACTTT. This encodes CASSLDQGANSPLHF.

The rearrangement joins TRBV27 to TRBJ1-3; 12 bases align to TRBD1. Trimming cost V 8 bases and J 4 bases; bases outside gene matches: 9. Germline CDR1 MNHEY, CDR2 SMNVEV (reference sequence). The CDR3 runs 16 residues. The CDR3 nucleotides read TGTGCCAGCGCCGGGACAGGGGGCGTATCGGGAAACACCATATATTTT. Translation: CASAGTGGVSGNTIYF.

This clone was recorded only once. This rearrangement joins TRBV5-1 to TRBJ2-7, with 7 bases matching TRBD1. This CDR3 region has 13 residues. V lost 4 bases, J lost 3 bases, and 4 bases stayed unmatched. Germline V lookup: CDR1 SGHRS, CDR2 YFSETQ. The CDR3 spells CASSPTGYYEQYF. The DNA of the CDR3 is TGCGCCAGCAGCCCGACAGGGTACTACGAGCAGTACTTC.

The chain employs TRBV18 and TRBJ1-5; 10 bases fit TRBD1. After removal of 3 bases from V and 3 bases from J, the junction contained 5 bases not matched to a gene. Germline CDR1 and CDR2: KGHSH and LQKENI. This CDR3 is built from 16 residues. The CDR3 DNA follows: TGTGCCAGCTCACCCCGGACAGGGGGGGACAATCAGCCCCAGCATTTT. This encodes CASSPRTGGDNQPQHF.